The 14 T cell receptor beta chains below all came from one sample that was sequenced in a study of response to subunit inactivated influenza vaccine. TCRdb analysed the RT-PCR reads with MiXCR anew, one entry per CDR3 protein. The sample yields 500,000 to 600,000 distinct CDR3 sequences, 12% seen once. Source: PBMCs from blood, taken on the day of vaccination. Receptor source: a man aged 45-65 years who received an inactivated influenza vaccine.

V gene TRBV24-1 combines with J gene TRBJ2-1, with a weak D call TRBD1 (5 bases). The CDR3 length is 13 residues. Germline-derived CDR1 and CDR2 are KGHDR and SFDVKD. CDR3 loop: CDRQGGDYNEQFF. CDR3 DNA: TGTGACCGTCAGGGCGGTGACTACAATGAGCAGTTCTTC.

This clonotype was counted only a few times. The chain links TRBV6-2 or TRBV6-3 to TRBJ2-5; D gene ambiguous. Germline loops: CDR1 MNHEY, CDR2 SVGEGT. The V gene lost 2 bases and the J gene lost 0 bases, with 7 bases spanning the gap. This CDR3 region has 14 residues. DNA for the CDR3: TGTGCCAGCAGTTACCGCCAGAACCAAGAGACCCAGTACTTC. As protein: CASSYRQNQETQYF.

The CDR3 sequence is CSVNGRMNTEAFF. The CDR3 DNA is TGCAGCGTTAATGGACGGATGAACACTGAAGCTTTCTTT. The rearrangement joins TRBV29-1 to TRBJ1-1; D not certain. Germline V CDR1 and CDR2: SQVTM, ANQGSEA. The CDR3 contains 13 residues. Trimming left V 5 bases short and J 0 bases short, with 10 bases between.

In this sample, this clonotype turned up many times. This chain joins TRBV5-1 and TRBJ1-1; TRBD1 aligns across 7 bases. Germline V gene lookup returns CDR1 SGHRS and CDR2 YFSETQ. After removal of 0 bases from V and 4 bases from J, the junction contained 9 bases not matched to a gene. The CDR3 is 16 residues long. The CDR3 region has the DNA TGCGCCAGCAGCTTGGAGGGACAGACACCCTCCACTGAAGCTTTCTTT. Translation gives CASSLEGQTPSTEAFF.

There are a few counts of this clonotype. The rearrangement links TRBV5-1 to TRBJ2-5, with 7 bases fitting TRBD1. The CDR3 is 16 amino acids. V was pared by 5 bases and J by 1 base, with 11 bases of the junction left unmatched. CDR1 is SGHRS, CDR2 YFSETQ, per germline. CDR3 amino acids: CASRPAPQGTQETQYF. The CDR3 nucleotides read TGCGCCAGCAGGCCGGCCCCACAGGGGACCCAAGAGACCCAGTACTTC.

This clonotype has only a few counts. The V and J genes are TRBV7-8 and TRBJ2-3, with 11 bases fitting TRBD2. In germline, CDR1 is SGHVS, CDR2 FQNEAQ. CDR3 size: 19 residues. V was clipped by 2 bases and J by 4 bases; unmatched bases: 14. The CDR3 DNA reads TGTGCCAGCAGCTTATCTAGCGGGAGGCCGGGTTATAGCGCAGATACGCAGTATTTT. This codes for CASSLSSGRPGYSADTQYF.

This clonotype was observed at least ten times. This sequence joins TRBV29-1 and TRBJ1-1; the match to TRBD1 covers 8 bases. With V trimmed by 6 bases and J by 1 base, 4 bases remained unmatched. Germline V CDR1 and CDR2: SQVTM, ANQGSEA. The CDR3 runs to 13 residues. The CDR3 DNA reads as TGCAGCGTCGGACAGGGCCGGAACACTGAAGCTTTCTTT. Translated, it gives CSVGQGRNTEAFF.

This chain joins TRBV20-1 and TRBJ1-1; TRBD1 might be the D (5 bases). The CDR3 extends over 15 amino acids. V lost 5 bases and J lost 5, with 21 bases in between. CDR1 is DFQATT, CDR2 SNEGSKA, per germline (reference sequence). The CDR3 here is CSAVGLTEGGTEAFF. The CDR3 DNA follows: TGCAGTGCTGTCGGATTGACAGAGGGAGGGACTGAAGCTTTCTTT.

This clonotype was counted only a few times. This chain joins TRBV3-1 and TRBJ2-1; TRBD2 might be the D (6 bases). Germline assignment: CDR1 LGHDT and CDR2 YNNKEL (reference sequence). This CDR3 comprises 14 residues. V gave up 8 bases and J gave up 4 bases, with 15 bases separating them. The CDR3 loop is CASHGSGSYNEQFF. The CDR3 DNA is TGTGCCAGCCATGGTAGCGGATCTTACAATGAGCAGTTCTTC.

The CDR3 loop reads CASSQTGDRRNEQFF. Here the CDR3 DNA reads TGCGCCAGCAGCCAGACAGGGGATCGCCGCAATGAGCAGTTCTTC. The genes are TRBV4-1 and TRBJ2-1; 8 nucleotides line up with TRBD1. Losses at the gene ends were 3 bases for V and 6 bases for J; bases not matched to a gene: 7. Germline V gene lookup returns CDR1 MGHRA and CDR2 YSYEKL. The CDR3 has 15 residues.

CDR3 region: CSGRPLGTEAFF. The CDR3 region has the DNA TGCAGTGGACGACCCCTGGGCACTGAAGCTTTCTTT. The genes are TRBV29-1 and TRBJ1-1; D not resolved. CDR3 length: 12 amino acids. The germline V gene has CDR1 SQVTM and CDR2 ANQGSEA.

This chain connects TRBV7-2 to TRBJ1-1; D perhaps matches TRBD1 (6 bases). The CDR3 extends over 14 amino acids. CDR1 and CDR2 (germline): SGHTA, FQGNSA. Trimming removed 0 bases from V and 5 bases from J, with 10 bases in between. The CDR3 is CASSLAKQGTEAFF. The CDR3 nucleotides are TGTGCCAGCAGCTTAGCGAAACAGGGTACTGAAGCTTTCTTT.

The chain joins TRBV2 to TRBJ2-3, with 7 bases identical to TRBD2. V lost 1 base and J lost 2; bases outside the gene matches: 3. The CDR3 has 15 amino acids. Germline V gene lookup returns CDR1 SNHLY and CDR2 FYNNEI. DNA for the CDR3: TGTGCCAGCAGTGAAGAGGGACTAATCACAGATACGCAGTATTTT. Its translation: CASSEEGLITDTQYF.

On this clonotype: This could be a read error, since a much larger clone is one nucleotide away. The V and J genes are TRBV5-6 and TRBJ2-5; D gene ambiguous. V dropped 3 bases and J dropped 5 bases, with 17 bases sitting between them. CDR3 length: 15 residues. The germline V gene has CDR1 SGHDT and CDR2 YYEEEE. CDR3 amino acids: CASSSLFQAVETQYF. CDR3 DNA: TGTGCCAGCAGCTCCCTATTTCAGGCAGTGGAGACCCAGTACTTC. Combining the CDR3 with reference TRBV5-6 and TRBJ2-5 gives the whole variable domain DAGVTQSPTHLIKTRGQQVTLRCSPKSGHDTVSWYQQALGQGPQFIFQYYEEEERQRGNFPDRFSGHQFPNYSSELNVNALLLGDSALYLCASSSLFQAVETQYFGPGTRLLVL.